The 9 T cell receptor beta chains given below trace back to one sample, sequenced in a study of T cell repertoires in cytomegalovirus infection. One entry per CDR3 protein, called by TCRdb with MiXCR from the reads. The sample has about 900,000 distinct CDR3 sequences, less than 40% seen once. For these TCRs, the target antigens are not known. Sequenced here: cultured CD8+ T cells from PBMCs, sampled from culture after CMV antigen stimulation. Every receptor here comes from a human donor in good health (CMV status not recorded). Some clones in this sample may be carry-over from other donors' samples.

The rearrangement joins TRBV2 to TRBJ2-1, with 9 bases that match TRBD2. The CDR3 runs 15 residues. With V trimmed by 5 bases and J by 7 bases, 9 bases remained unmatched. CDR1 is SNHLY and CDR2 is FYNNEI in the germline V gene. In nucleotides, the CDR3 is TGTGCCAGCAGTTCTCTAGCGGGGCCAAGTAATGAGCAGTTCTTC. Amino acids: CASSSLAGPSNEQFF.

This clonotype turned up a few times. The chain uses TRBV6-5 and TRBJ2-1; no firm D call. V dropped 0 bases and J dropped 9 bases, with 12 bases sitting between them. Per germline, CDR1 MNHEY and CDR2 SVGAGI. The CDR3 is 14 residues long. The chain's CDR3 is CASSYSGRRSEQFF. The CDR3 nucleotides are TGTGCCAGCAGTTACTCTGGCAGGCGGAGTGAGCAGTTCTTC.

This clonotype was seen more than once but under ten times. The junction shows a germline mismatch at one end, possibly a read error. The rearrangement joins TRBV7-7 to TRBJ2-1; D may be TRBD2 (6 bases). CDR1 is SSHAT and CDR2 is FNYEAQ in the germline V gene (reference sequence). The CDR3 runs to 17 residues. CDR3 amino acids: CASSFIPPGDSYNEQFF. The DNA for the CDR3 is TGTGCTAGCAGCTTCATACCCCCGGGGGACTCCTACAATGAGCAGTTCTTC.

This clonotype was found a few times. The chain recombines TRBV27 with TRBJ1-6; the match to TRBD1 covers 9 bases. V shed 5 bases, J shed 2 bases, and the junction held 4 bases outside the gene matches. Per germline, CDR1 MNHEY and CDR2 SMNVEV (reference sequence). This CDR3 has 16 amino acids. CDR3 region: CASSGQGLAYNSPLHF. The DNA for the CDR3 is TGTGCCAGCAGTGGACAGGGGCTGGCCTATAATTCACCCCTCCACTTT.

The rearrangement links TRBV9 to TRBJ1-2; perhaps TRBD1 as D (6 bases). Germline CDR1 SGDLS, CDR2 YYNGEE. The CDR3 has 15 amino acids. V dropped 4 bases and J dropped 2 bases, with 15 bases sitting between them. CDR3 nucleotides: TGTGCCAGCAGCTCCCGGACAGAGGGGAACTATGGCTACACCTTC. Amino acid sequence: CASSSRTEGNYGYTF.

The V call is TRBV7-9, the J call TRBJ2-1, with TRBD1 as a possible D gene (5 bases). The CDR3 sequence is 14 residues long. CDR1 SEHNR and CDR2 FQNEAQ come from the germline V gene (reference sequence). V was pared by 0 bases and J by 8 bases, with 11 bases between. Here the CDR3 reads CASSLANGHDEQFF. CDR3 nucleotide sequence: TGTGCCAGCAGCTTAGCAAATGGACACGATGAGCAGTTCTTC.

The chain is built from TRBV7-9 and TRBJ1-4, with 7 nucleotides matching TRBD1. Trimming at V came to 4 bases and at J to 8 bases, leaving 10 bases not matched to a gene. CDR3 length: 15 residues. Germline lookup yields CDR1 SEHNR and CDR2 FQNEAQ (reference sequence). CDR3 loop: CASSSNDREGEKLFF. DNA of the CDR3: TGTGCCAGCAGCTCCAACGACAGGGAGGGCGAAAAACTGTTTTTT. Complete variable domain (other parts from reference TRBV7-9 and TRBJ1-4): DTGVSQNPRHKITKRGQNVTFRCDPISEHNRLYWYRQTLGQGPEFLTYFQNEAQLEKSRLLSDRFSAERPKGSFSTLEIQRTEQGDSAMYLCASSSNDREGEKLFFGSGTQLSVL.

This sequence joins TRBV7-3 and TRBJ2-2, with TRBD1 as a possible D gene (6 bases). CDR1 SGHTA and CDR2 FQGTGA come from the germline V gene. The CDR3 sequence is 15 residues long. V lost 2 bases to trimming and J lost 2 bases, with 9 bases between them. The CDR3 loop is CASSLGQSNTGELFF. CDR3 DNA sequence: TGTGCCAGCAGCTTAGGACAGAGCAACACCGGGGAGCTGTTTTTT.

V is TRBV5-1 and J is TRBJ1-2; no reliable D call. Between the trimmed V and J ends, which lost 2 bases and 4 bases, there was a span of 15 bases. This CDR3 is built from 15 residues. From germline, CDR1 is SGHRS and CDR2 YFSETQ. CDR3 DNA sequence: TGCGCCAGCAGCTTTTCGGGAACTAACTTCTATGGCTACACCTTC. Translating it yields CASSFSGTNFYGYTF.